This passage covers 7 T cell receptor beta chains from one sample sequenced in a study of shared clonotypes between healthy human individuals. Cells designated naive CD8 were CD45RO-negative and were positively selected for CCR7, with terminally differentiated effector memory CD45RA+ cells excluded. This table comes from immunoSEQ multiplex PCR, and its TCRdb copy is limited to in-frame clones, with some not included. The repertoire holds roughly 2 million clones, with just under 95% as singletons. Sequencing input: naive CD8+ T cells sorted from blood. Every receptor here comes from a man between 18 and 35 years old in good health.

CDR3: CASSPGLSSYEQYF. CDR3 in DNA: TGTGCCAGCAGCCCGGGACTGTCCTCCTACGAGCAGTACTTC. J is TRBJ2-7 and V is TRBV5-8, with TRBD2 as a possible D gene (6 bases). Germline V gene sequence: CDR1 SGHTS, CDR2 YDEGEE. CDR3 length: 14 amino acids. Trimming took off 4 bases at V and 0 bases at J, with 11 bases between the two ends.

The V call is TRBV4-1, the J call TRBJ2-1, with 10 bases lining up with TRBD1. CDR3 length: 15 residues. Trimming at V came to 4 bases and at J to 4 bases, leaving 4 bases not matched to a gene. Germline V gives CDR1 MGHRA, CDR2 YSYEKL. The CDR3 spells CASSLDRGVYNEQFF. In DNA, the CDR3 is TGCGCCAGCAGCCTGGACAGGGGGGTTTACAATGAGCAGTTCTTC.

The chain employs TRBV5-1 and TRBJ1-2; tentatively, D is TRBD1 (5 bases). The germline V gene encodes CDR1 SGHRS and CDR2 YFSETQ. The CDR3 extends over 13 amino acids. Trimming cost V 6 bases and J 2 bases, with 11 bases left between them. Here the CDR3 DNA reads TGCGCCAGCACCCGGGGCTTGAACTATGGCTACACCTTC. This sequence encodes CASTRGLNYGYTF.

About this clone itself: Other DNA sequences in this sample translate to the same CDR3. Here the CDR3 reads CASSLESDYEQYF. DNA of the CDR3: TGTGCCAGCAGTTTAGAGTCCGACTACGAGCAGTACTTC. This chain joins TRBV27 and TRBJ2-7; D not resolved. CDR1 and CDR2 from the germline V gene are MNHEY and SMNVEV (reference sequence). This CDR3 region has 13 residues. The V end lost 2 bases, the J end lost 3 bases, and 8 bases lay between the germline ends.

The chain recombines TRBV2 with TRBJ2-7, with D possibly TRBD1 on 6 matching bases. The V end lost 6 bases, the J end lost 3 bases, and 12 bases lay between the germline ends. CDR3 size: 13 residues. From germline, CDR1 is SNHLY and CDR2 FYNNEI. CDR3 residues: CASRWTEIYEQYF. In DNA form, the CDR3 reads TGTGCCAGCAGGTGGACAGAGATCTACGAGCAGTACTTC.

The chain joins TRBV13 to TRBJ2-2; D remains unclear. Trimming pared 5 bases from V and 4 bases from J, leaving 14 bases between. The CDR3 has 15 residues. Germline CDR1 and CDR2: PRHDT and FYEKMQ (reference sequence). This CDR3 is CASSIWELFTGELFF. The CDR3 nucleotides read TGTGCCAGCAGCATCTGGGAATTATTCACCGGGGAGCTGTTTTTT. Variable domain in full (rest from reference TRBV13 and TRBJ2-2): AAGVIQSPRHLIKEKRETATLKCYPIPRHDTVYWYQQGPGQDPQFLISFYEKMQSDKGSIPDRFSAQQFSDYHSELNMSSLELGDSALYFCASSIWELFTGELFFGEGSRLTVL.

Worth noting for this clone: Other DNA sequences from this sample encode an identical CDR3 as well. This chain joins TRBV4-1 and TRBJ2-3; a possible D gene is TRBD2 (6 bases). The CDR3 has 14 amino acids. Trimming removed 1 base at V and 2 bases at J, with 7 bases between. CDR1 is MGHRA, CDR2 YSYEKL, per germline. The CDR3 nucleotides read TGCGCCAGCAGCCAAGCGGGAGACACAGATACGCAGTATTTT. It codes for CASSQAGDTDTQYF.